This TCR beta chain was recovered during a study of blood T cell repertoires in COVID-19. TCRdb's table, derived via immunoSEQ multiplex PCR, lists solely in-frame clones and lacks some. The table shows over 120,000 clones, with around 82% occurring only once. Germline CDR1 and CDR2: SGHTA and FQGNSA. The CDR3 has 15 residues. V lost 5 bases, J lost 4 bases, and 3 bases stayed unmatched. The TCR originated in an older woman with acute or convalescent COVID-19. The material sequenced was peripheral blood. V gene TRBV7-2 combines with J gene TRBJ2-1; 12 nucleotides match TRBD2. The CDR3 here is CASSTGLAGYNEQFF. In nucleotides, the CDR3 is TGTGCCAGCAGCACGGGACTAGCGGGTTACAATGAGCAGTTCTTC.